This is a list of T cell receptor beta chains from one sample in a study of neurological immune-mediated disorders. TCRdb itself ran the 5' RACE reads through MiXCR, one entry per CDR3 protein. Of around 90,000 distinct CDR3 sequences in the sample, less than 15% were seen once. The sample comprised PBMCs. The receptors stem from a female donor with HTLV-1-associated myelopathy (HAM/TSP). Each CDR3 is given with its conserved first and last residue. Each record gives: J gene, V gene, clone size, D gene, CDR3 DNA, CDR3 protein. D genes are given only for firm matches. A row's size may be missing; if present it is once, few, many or a size class.

J gene: TRBJ2-2; V gene: TRBV5-1; clone size: many; D gene: TRBD2; CDR3 DNA: TGCGCCAGCAGCTTGGAGCCAGCGGGGGCGGAGAACACCGGGGAGCTGTTTTTT; CDR3 protein: CASSLEPAGAENTGELFF
J gene: TRBJ2-7; V gene: TRBV20-1; clone size: many; D gene: -; CDR3 DNA: TGCAGTGTCACGGCCGGGCAAACCTACGAGCAGTACTTC; CDR3 protein: CSVTAGQTYEQYF
J gene: TRBJ2-7; V gene: TRBV12-3/TRBV12-4; clone size: many; D gene: -; CDR3 DNA: TGTGCCAGCAGTCCGCGCTACGAGCAGTACTTC; CDR3 protein: CASSPRYEQYF
J gene: TRBJ2-2; V gene: TRBV20-1; clone size: -; D gene: TRBD2; CDR3 DNA: TGCAGTGCTAGTGCTAGCGGGGTAGGCACCGTGGAGCTGTTTTTT; CDR3 protein: CSASASGVGTVELFF
J gene: TRBJ2-6; V gene: TRBV7-9; clone size: many; D gene: TRBD1; CDR3 DNA: TGTGCCAGCAGCTCCGGGACAGGGTTTGGGGCCAACGTCCTGACTTTC; CDR3 protein: CASSSGTGFGANVLTF
J gene: TRBJ2-2; V gene: TRBV20-1; clone size: many; D gene: -; CDR3 DNA: TGCAGTGCTAGCGACCTACACTCCGCGGAGCTGTTTTTT; CDR3 protein: CSASDLHSAELFF
J gene: TRBJ2-6; V gene: TRBV5-1; clone size: -; D gene: -; CDR3 DNA: TGCGCCAGCAGCGCGACAGCTCCCTCTGGGGCCAACGTCCTGACTTTC; CDR3 protein: CASSATAPSGANVLTF
J gene: TRBJ2-7; V gene: TRBV14; clone size: many; D gene: TRBD1; CDR3 DNA: TGTGCCAGCAGCCAACCGACAGGGAATCTCGACGAGCAGTACTTC; CDR3 protein: CASSQPTGNLDEQYF
J gene: TRBJ1-6; V gene: TRBV14; clone size: many; D gene: TRBD1; CDR3 DNA: TGTGCCAGCAGCGTCCGGGACAGCCTCAATTCACCCCTCCACTTT; CDR3 protein: CASSVRDSLNSPLHF
J gene: TRBJ2-6; V gene: TRBV30; clone size: many; D gene: -; CDR3 DNA: TGTGCCTGGACCGGGGGCTTCTCTGGGGCCAACGTCCTGACTTTC; CDR3 protein: CAWTGGFSGANVLTF
J gene: TRBJ1-2; V gene: TRBV5-1; clone size: many; D gene: TRBD1; CDR3 DNA: TGCGCCAGCAGCGCCGAGGGGGCGGGCTATGGCTACACCTTC; CDR3 protein: CASSAEGAGYGYTF
J gene: TRBJ2-7; V gene: TRBV7-9; clone size: many; D gene: TRBD2; CDR3 DNA: TGTGCCACTACACCACAAACCCCGGGGGAGGGAAACGAGCAGTACTTC; CDR3 protein: CATTPQTPGEGNEQYF
J gene: TRBJ2-1; V gene: TRBV20-1; clone size: many; D gene: -; CDR3 DNA: TGCAGTGCTAGCCCTTACAATGAGCAGTTCTTC; CDR3 protein: CSASPYNEQFF
J gene: TRBJ2-3; V gene: TRBV7-7; clone size: many; D gene: TRBD1; CDR3 DNA: TGTGCTAGCAGCCCCAAGGGGGCTGGGGATACGCAGTATTTT; CDR3 protein: CASSPKGAGDTQYF
J gene: TRBJ1-1; V gene: TRBV7-8; clone size: -; D gene: -; CDR3 DNA: TGTGCCAGCAGCCCCCTCCCGGGAAGGACTGAAGCTTTCTTT; CDR3 protein: CASSPLPGRTEAFF
J gene: TRBJ2-2; V gene: TRBV28; clone size: many; D gene: TRBD1; CDR3 DNA: TGTGCCAGCAGAGATCCCGGGACAGGGGACACCGGGGAGCTGTTTTTT; CDR3 protein: CASRDPGTGDTGELFF
J gene: TRBJ2-7; V gene: TRBV25-1; clone size: -; D gene: TRBD1; CDR3 DNA: TGTGCTATCGCCCGACAGGGGACCCTTAGCCACGAGCAGTACTTC; CDR3 protein: CAIARQGTLSHEQYF
J gene: TRBJ2-3; V gene: TRBV7-7; clone size: many; D gene: TRBD1; CDR3 DNA: TGCGCCAGCAGCTTGGGACAGGGGACAGATACGCAGTATTTT; CDR3 protein: CASSLGQGTDTQYF
J gene: TRBJ1-1; V gene: TRBV10-3; clone size: many; D gene: TRBD1; CDR3 DNA: TGTGCCATCAGGGGGACAGCGTGGGGCACTGAAGCTTTCTTT; CDR3 protein: CAIRGTAWGTEAFF
J gene: TRBJ2-6; V gene: TRBV7-6; clone size: -; D gene: -; CDR3 DNA: TGTGCCAGCAGCGTCTGGGCGGGTTCTGGGGCCAACGTCCTGACTTTC; CDR3 protein: CASSVWAGSGANVLTF
J gene: TRBJ2-3; V gene: TRBV5-6; clone size: many; D gene: TRBD2; CDR3 DNA: TGTGCCAGCAGCTGGGATAGACTAGCGGGGAGTACAGATACGCAGTATTTT; CDR3 protein: CASSWDRLAGSTDTQYF
J gene: TRBJ2-7; V gene: TRBV5-1; clone size: -; D gene: -; CDR3 DNA: TGCGCCAGCAGCTTGGTCCGGAACGAGCAGTACTTC; CDR3 protein: CASSLVRNEQYF
J gene: TRBJ2-7; V gene: TRBV10-2; clone size: many; D gene: -; CDR3 DNA: TGCGCCAGCAGTGGGTTCGGATACTACGAGCAGTACTTC; CDR3 protein: CASSGFGYYEQYF
J gene: TRBJ2-2; V gene: TRBV2; clone size: many; D gene: -; CDR3 DNA: TGTGCCAGCAGGGGGGATCGGAACACCGGGGAGCTGTTTTTT; CDR3 protein: CASRGDRNTGELFF
J gene: TRBJ2-7; V gene: TRBV5-6; clone size: -; D gene: -; CDR3 DNA: -; CDR3 protein: CASSPSQQRFTDTQYFGPGEQYF
J gene: TRBJ2-1; V gene: TRBV12-3/TRBV12-4; clone size: many; D gene: -; CDR3 DNA: TGTGCCAGCAGTTCCTACATTCCGCACGAAAGCTCCTACAATGAGCAGTTCTTC; CDR3 protein: CASSSYIPHESSYNEQFF
J gene: TRBJ2-3; V gene: TRBV5-8; clone size: many; D gene: TRBD1; CDR3 DNA: TGTGCCAGCAGCCGGGACAGGGGAGGAGATACGCAGTATTTT; CDR3 protein: CASSRDRGGDTQYF
J gene: TRBJ1-5; V gene: TRBV27; clone size: many; D gene: -; CDR3 DNA: TGTGCCAGCGGGGAGGGGGTCAATCAGCCCCAGCATTTT; CDR3 protein: CASGEGVNQPQHF
J gene: TRBJ2-5; V gene: TRBV5-6; clone size: -; D gene: TRBD2; CDR3 DNA: TGTGCCAGCAGCGGACTAGCGGTCCAAGAGACCCAGTACTTC; CDR3 protein: CASSGLAVQETQYF
J gene: TRBJ2-5; V gene: TRBV5-1; clone size: many; D gene: -; CDR3 DNA: TGCGCCAGCACCCTTGGTGGGTGGGGCGGAGAGACCCAGTACTTC; CDR3 protein: CASTLGGWGGETQYF
J gene: TRBJ2-5; V gene: TRBV20-1; clone size: many; D gene: -; CDR3 DNA: TGCAGTGCTAGGGCCGGGGTAGGGGTAGAGACCCAGTACTTC; CDR3 protein: CSARAGVGVETQYF
J gene: TRBJ2-1; V gene: TRBV5-1; clone size: many; D gene: -; CDR3 DNA: TGCGCCAGCAGCCAGGGTAAGGTTAATGAGCAGTTCTTC; CDR3 protein: CASSQGKVNEQFF
J gene: TRBJ2-1; V gene: TRBV5-5; clone size: many; D gene: -; CDR3 DNA: TGTGCCAGCAGCTTGCATCCACGGCTTCACGGCAATGAGCAGTTCTTC; CDR3 protein: CASSLHPRLHGNEQFF
J gene: TRBJ2-3; V gene: TRBV28; clone size: many; D gene: -; CDR3 DNA: TGTGCCAGCAGTTTAGTCTTGCAGGGTGGGACAGATACGCAGTATTTT; CDR3 protein: CASSLVLQGGTDTQYF
J gene: TRBJ2-1; V gene: TRBV7-2; clone size: many; D gene: -; CDR3 DNA: TGTGCCAGCAGCCCCCGCCTAGCAGGGGAGAATGAGCAGTTCTTC; CDR3 protein: CASSPRLAGENEQFF
J gene: TRBJ2-7; V gene: TRBV12-3/TRBV12-4; clone size: many; D gene: TRBD1; CDR3 DNA: TGTGCCAGCAGCCACAGGGGCGAGCAGTACTTC; CDR3 protein: CASSHRGEQYF
J gene: TRBJ2-3; V gene: TRBV20-1; clone size: few; D gene: TRBD2; CDR3 DNA: TGCAGTGTGGAGCGGGGGGGCTCGGATAAAGATACGCAGTATTTT; CDR3 protein: CSVERGGSDKDTQYF
J gene: TRBJ2-7; V gene: TRBV5-1; clone size: many; D gene: TRBD1; CDR3 DNA: TGCGCCAGCAGCCCTCCGGGACAGGGGGCTTACGAGCAGTACTTC; CDR3 protein: CASSPPGQGAYEQYF
J gene: TRBJ2-7; V gene: TRBV12-3/TRBV12-4; clone size: many; D gene: TRBD1; CDR3 DNA: TGTGCCAGCAGTCCGAATTTTGGACAGGGTGGGTACGAGCAGTACTTC; CDR3 protein: CASSPNFGQGGYEQYF
J gene: TRBJ1-1; V gene: TRBV18; clone size: -; D gene: -; CDR3 DNA: TGTGCCAGCTCACCGGGACCAAACGGTGAAGCTTTCTTT; CDR3 protein: CASSPGPNGEAFF